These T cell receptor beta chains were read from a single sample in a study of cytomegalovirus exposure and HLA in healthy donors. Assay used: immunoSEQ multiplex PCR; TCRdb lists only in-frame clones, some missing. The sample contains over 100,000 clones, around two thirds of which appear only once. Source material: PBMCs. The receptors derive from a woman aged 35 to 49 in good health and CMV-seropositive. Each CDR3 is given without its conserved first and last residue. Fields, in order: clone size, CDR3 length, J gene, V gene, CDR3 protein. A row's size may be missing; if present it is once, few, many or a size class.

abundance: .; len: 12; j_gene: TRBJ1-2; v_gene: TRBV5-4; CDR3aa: ASSLEAQGDGYT
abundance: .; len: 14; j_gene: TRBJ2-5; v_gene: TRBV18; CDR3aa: ASSPLGAGSVLAQY
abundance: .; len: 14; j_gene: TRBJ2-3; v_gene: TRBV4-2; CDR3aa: ASSQDSPRIADTQY
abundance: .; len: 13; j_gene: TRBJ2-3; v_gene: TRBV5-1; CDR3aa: ASSLGDREPDTQY
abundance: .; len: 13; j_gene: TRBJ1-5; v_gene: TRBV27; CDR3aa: ASSLMPAAGQPQH
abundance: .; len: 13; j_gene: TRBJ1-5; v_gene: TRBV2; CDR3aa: ASNEDPGGWQPQH
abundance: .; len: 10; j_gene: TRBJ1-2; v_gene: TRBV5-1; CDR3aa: ASSDEGYGYT
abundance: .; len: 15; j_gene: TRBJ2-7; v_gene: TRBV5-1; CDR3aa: ASSLLAGEAGPYEQY
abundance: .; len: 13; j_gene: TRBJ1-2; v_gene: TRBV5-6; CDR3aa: ASSLRQGGVYGYT
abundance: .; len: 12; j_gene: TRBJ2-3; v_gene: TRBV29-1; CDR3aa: SVLSGGGLDTQY
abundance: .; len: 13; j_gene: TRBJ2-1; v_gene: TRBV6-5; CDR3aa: ASSLQGMAYNEQF
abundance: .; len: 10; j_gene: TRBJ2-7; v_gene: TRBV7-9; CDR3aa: SSSGGIYEQY
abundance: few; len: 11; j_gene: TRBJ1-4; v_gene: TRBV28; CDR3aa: ASTRSSNEKLF
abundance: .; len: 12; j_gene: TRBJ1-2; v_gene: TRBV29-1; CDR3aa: SVGSGAKDYGYT
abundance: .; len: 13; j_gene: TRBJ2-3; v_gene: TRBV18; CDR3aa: ASRTTSTSTDTQY
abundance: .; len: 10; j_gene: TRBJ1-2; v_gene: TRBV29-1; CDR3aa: SVAGQPAIYT
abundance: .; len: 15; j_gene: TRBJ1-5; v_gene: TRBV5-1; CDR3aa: ASSFPWDRVSNQPQH
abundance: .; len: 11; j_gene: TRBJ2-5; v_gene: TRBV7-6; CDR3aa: ASSRTVQETQY
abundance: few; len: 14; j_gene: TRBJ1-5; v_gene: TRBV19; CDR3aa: ASSILRQTDNQPQH
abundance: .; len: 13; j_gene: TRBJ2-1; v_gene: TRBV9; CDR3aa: ASSVTGETYNEQF
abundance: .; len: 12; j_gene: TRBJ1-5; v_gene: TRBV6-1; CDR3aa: ASNPGEGNQPQH
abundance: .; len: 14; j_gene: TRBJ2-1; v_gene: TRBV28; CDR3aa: ASSLSGLAGSNEQF
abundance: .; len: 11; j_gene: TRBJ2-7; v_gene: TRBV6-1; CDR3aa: ASNLADAYEQY
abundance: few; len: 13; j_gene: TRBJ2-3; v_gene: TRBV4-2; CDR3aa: ASRASGQGTDTQY
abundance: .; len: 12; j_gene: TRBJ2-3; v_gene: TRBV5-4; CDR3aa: ASSRQSSTDTQY